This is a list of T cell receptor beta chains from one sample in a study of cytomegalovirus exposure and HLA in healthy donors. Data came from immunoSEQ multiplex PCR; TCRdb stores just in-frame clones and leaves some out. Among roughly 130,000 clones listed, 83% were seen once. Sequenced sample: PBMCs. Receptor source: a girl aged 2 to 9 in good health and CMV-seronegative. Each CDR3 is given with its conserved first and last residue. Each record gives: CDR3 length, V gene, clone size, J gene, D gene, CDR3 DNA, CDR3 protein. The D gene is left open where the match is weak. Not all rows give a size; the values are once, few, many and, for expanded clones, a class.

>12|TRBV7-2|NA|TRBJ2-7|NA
TGTGCCAGCCTGGGGCAGTACTACGAGCAGTACTTC
CASLGQYYEQYF
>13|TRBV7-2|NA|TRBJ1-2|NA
TGTGCCAGCAGCTTAGAGGTGGGGGGAGGCTACACCTTC
CASSLEVGGGYTF
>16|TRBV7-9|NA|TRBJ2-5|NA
TGTGCCAGCAGCTCCGTCCCGACGGGGTTACAAGAGACCCAGTACTTC
CASSSVPTGLQETQYF
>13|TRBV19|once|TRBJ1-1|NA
TGTGCCAGTAGTATGTCGGGTCACACTGAAGCTTTCTTT
CASSMSGHTEAFF
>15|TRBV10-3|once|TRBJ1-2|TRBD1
TGTGCCATCAGTGTGGGCTCTACAGGGGTGGGCGGCTACACCTTC
CAISVGSTGVGGYTF
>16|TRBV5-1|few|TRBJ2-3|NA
TGCGCCAGCAGCTACTACCTGGCTGGCATCGCAGATACGCAGTATTTT
CASSYYLAGIADTQYF
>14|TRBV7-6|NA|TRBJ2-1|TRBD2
TGTGCCAGCAGCTCGACTAGCTTCGGGAATGAGCAGTTCTTC
CASSSTSFGNEQFF
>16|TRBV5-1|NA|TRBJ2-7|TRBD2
TGCGCCAGCAGCTTGTTTGCGGGAGGGTCGGACTACGAGCAGTACTTC
CASSLFAGGSDYEQYF
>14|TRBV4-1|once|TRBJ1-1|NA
TGCGCCAGCAGCCAATCATTTAGCCCCACTGAAGCTTTCTTT
CASSQSFSPTEAFF
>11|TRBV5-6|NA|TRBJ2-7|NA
TGTGCCAGCAGCCGCGAGGACGAGCAGTACTTC
CASSREDEQYF
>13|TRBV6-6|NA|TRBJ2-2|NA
TGTGCCAGCAGTCCTGCGAACACCGGGGAGCTGTTTTTT
CASSPANTGELFF
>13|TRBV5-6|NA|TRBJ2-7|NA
TGTGCCAGCAGCTTGGGGACAGACTACGAGCAGTACTTC
CASSLGTDYEQYF
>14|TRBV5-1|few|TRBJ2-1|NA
TGCGCCAGCAGAACCATCGACGGCGGCTCGGAGCAGTTCTTC
CASRTIDGGSEQFF
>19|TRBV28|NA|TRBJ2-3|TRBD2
TGTGCCAGCAGTTTTATCCGAGCGGGAGGGCCCGGGGGCACAGATACGCAGTATTTT
CASSFIRAGGPGGTDTQYF
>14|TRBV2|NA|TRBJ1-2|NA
TGTGCCAGCAGCGGGGTAGGGTCGGGTTATGGCTACACCTTC
CASSGVGSGYGYTF
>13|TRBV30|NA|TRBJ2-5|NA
TGTGCCTGGAACTGGCGGGCAAGTGAGACCCAGTACTTC
CAWNWRASETQYF
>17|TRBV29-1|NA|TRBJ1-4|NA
TGCAGCGTTGCCGTTCCCAGGGCGGACACAAATAATGAAAAACTGTTTTTT
CSVAVPRADTNNEKLFF
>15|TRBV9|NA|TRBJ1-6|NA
TGTGCCAGCAGCGTGGGGAGCTCCTATAATTCACCCCTCCACTTT
CASSVGSSYNSPLHF
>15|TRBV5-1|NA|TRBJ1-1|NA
TGCGCCAGCAGCTACACCACGGGAGGACTCACTGAAGCTTTCTTT
CASSYTTGGLTEAFF
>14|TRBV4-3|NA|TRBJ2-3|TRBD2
TGCGCCAGCAGCCAAGTCGGGAGGTACGATACGCAGTATTTT
CASSQVGRYDTQYF
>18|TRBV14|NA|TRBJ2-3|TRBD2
TGTGCCAGCTCAGCCGGAGCGGGAATCCTTTTAAGCACAGATACGCAGTATTTT
CASSAGAGILLSTDTQYF
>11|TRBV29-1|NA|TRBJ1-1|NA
TGCAGCGTTGCCAGGAACACTGAAGCTTTCTTT
CSVARNTEAFF
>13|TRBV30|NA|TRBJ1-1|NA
TGTGCCTGGAGTAAGGGGTGGTACACTGAAGCTTTCTTT
CAWSKGWYTEAFF
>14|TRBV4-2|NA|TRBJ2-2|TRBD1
TGTGCCAGCAGCCAGGGACAGGGGGCCGGGGAGCTGTTTTTT
CASSQGQGAGELFF
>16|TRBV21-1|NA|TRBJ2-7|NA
TGTGCCAGCAGCAAAGCGCCCAGGGACAGCTCCTACGAGCAGTACTTC
CASSKAPRDSSYEQYF
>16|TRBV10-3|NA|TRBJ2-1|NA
TGTGCCATCAGCTCGATAGCGGAGGGGTCCGACAATGAGCAGTTCTTC
CAISSIAEGSDNEQFF
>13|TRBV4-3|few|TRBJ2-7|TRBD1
TGCGCCAGCAGCCGGGACAGGGGATACGAGCAGTACTTC
CASSRDRGYEQYF
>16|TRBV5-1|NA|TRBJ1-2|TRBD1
TGCGCCAGCAGCTTGGCGGGACAGGGGGCGACCTATGGCTACACCTTC
CASSLAGQGATYGYTF
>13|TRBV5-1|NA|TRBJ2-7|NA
TGCGCCAGCAGCTTGTTACAGGGAGACGAGCAGTACTTC
CASSLLQGDEQYF
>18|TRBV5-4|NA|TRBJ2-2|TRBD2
TGTGCCAGCAGCCCAGGGGGTAGCGGGGGGGCGAACACCGGGGAGCTGTTTTTT
CASSPGGSGGANTGELFF
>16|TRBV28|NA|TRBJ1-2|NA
TGTGCCAGCAGTTTATCAGGCAGGGATTCGGACTATGGCTACACCTTC
CASSLSGRDSDYGYTF
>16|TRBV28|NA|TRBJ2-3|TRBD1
TGTGCCAGCAGTTTACCCGGGACAGGGACCACAGATACGCAGTATTTT
CASSLPGTGTTDTQYF
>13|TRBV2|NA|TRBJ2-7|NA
TGTGCCAGCACTCTAGGGGCTGCTACCGAGCAGTACTTC
CASTLGAATEQYF
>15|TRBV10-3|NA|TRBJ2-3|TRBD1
TGTGCCATCTTGGGTGGGTCAGGGGGCCCAGATACGCAGTATTTT
CAILGGSGGPDTQYF
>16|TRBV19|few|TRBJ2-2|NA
TGTGCCAGTACTTATCGGGGGTGGTATAACACCGGGGAGCTGTTTTTT
CASTYRGWYNTGELFF